The source of this TCR beta chain is a study of blood T cell repertoires in COVID-19. Study-wide context: The United States, Italy and Spain supplied acute and convalescent COVID-19 samples. T cells, B-cell-depleted T cells, or PBMCs provided the cDNA or gDNA that served as material.

Trimming removed 6 bases at V and 5 bases at J, with 14 bases between. The CDR3 contains 15 residues. Germline values: CDR1 MGHDK, CDR2 SYGVNS. This clone turned up a few times. This table comes from immunoSEQ multiplex PCR, and its TCRdb copy is limited to in-frame clones, with some not included. The top ten hold around 27% of the sample, which has approximately 90,000 clones, about 84% seen once. This sequence joins TRBV25-1 and TRBJ2-6; a possible D gene is TRBD2 (5 bases). Sample: peripheral blood. The clonotype originates from an elderly man with active or convalescent COVID-19. CDR3 sequence (DNA): TGTGCCAGCAGCGGGGTTGGGGAACGGGCCAACGTCCTGACTTTC. Protein product: CASSGVGERANVLTF.